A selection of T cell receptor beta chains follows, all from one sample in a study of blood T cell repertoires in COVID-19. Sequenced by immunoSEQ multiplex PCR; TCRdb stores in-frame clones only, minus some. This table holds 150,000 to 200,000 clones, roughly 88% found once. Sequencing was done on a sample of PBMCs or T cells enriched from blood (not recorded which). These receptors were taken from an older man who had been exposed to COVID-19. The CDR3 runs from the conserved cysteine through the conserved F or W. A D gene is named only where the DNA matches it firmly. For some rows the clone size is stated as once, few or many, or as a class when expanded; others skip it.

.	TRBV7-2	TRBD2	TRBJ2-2	TGTGCCAGCAGCTTATCACTAGCGGGAGGCACCGGGGAGCTGTTTTTT	CASSLSLAGGTGELFF
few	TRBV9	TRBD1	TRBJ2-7	TGTGCCAGCAGCCTAACGACAGGGGCCGGTGTGTACGAGCAGTACTTC	CASSLTTGAGVYEQYF
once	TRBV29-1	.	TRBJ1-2	TGCAGCGTTGTGGGGGGGAATGGCTACACCTTC	CSVVGGNGYTF
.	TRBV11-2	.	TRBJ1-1	TGTGCCAGCAGCTCCGGACAGATAATGAACACTGAAGCTTTCTTT	CASSSGQIMNTEAFF
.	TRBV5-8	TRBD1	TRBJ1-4	TGTGCCAGCAGCCCCTGGACAGGATCAGGGGCTAATGAAAAACTGTTTTTT	CASSPWTGSGANEKLFF
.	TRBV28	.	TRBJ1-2	TGTGCCAGCAGTTTCCAATCGTACTCTGGCTACACCTTC	CASSFQSYSGYTF
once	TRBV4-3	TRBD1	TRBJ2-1	TGCGCCAGCAGCCAAGGGACAGGGGGCGGGTATGAGCAGTTCTTC	CASSQGTGGGYEQFF
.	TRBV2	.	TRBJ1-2	TGTGCCAGCAGTCCTGACAGTAACTATGGCTACACCTTC	CASSPDSNYGYTF
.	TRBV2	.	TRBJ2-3	TGTGCCAGCAGTGAAGACTTAGCTCGAAACACAGATACGCAGTATTTT	CASSEDLARNTDTQYF
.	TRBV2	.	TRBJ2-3	TGTGCCAGCAGTTACAGGGCTGGCACAGATACGCAGTATTTT	CASSYRAGTDTQYF
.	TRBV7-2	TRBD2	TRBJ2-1	TGTGCCAGCAGCTTAGCAGGGCTAGCGGGAGTCAATGAGCAGTTCTTC	CASSLAGLAGVNEQFF
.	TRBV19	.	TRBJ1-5	TGTGCCAGTGGGACTGGAGCCGGTTTATATCAGCCCCAGCATTTT	CASGTGAGLYQPQHF
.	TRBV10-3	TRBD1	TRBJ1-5	TGTGCCATCAGTACAGGGGTTGGGAGCAATCAGCCCCAGCATTTT	CAISTGVGSNQPQHF
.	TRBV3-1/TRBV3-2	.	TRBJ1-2	TGTGCCACCCAGGGATTGCTTGGCTACACCTTC	CATQGLLGYTF
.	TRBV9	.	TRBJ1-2	TGTGCCAGCAGCCATGCTCTCGGTTTCTATGGCTACACCTTC	CASSHALGFYGYTF
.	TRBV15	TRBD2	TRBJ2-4	TGTGCCACCAGCAGAGAGGCTAGGCTAGGGAGGGACATTCAGTACTTC	CATSREARLGRDIQYF
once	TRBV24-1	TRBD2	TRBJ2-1	TGTGCCACCAGCCCGGGACTAGCGGGAAAGGAGCAGTTCTTC	CATSPGLAGKEQFF
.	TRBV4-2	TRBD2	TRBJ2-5	TGTGCCAGCAGCCCCGGAACCGGGACTAGGGGTGAGACCCAGTACTTC	CASSPGTGTRGETQYF
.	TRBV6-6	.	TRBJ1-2	TGTGCCAGTTCAGGGGTGAACTATGGCTACACCTTC	CASSGVNYGYTF
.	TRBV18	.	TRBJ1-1	TGTGCCAGCTCACCAACACAGAACACTGAAGCTTTCTTT	CASSPTQNTEAFF
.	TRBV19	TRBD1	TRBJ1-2	TGTGCCAGTAACGACAGGGGAAGGGATTATGGCTACACCTTC	CASNDRGRDYGYTF
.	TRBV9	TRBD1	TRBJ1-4	TGTGCCAGCAGCCCTGGGACAGGGGGGTATGAAAAACTGTTTTTT	CASSPGTGGYEKLFF
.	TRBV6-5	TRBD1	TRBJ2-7	TGTGCCAGCAGTTACTCAGCAGGGGGCAGCTACGAGCAGTACTTC	CASSYSAGGSYEQYF
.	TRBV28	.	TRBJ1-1	TGTGCCAGCAGTTTCTCCCTATCTTACACTGAAGCTTTCTTT	CASSFSLSYTEAFF
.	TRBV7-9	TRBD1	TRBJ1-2	TGTGCCAGCGGTAGACAGGGGCAGGGGGCCTATGGCTACACCTTC	CASGRQGQGAYGYTF
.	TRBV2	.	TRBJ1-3	TGTGCCAGCAGACAGGGAATCGGAAACACCATATATTTT	CASRQGIGNTIYF
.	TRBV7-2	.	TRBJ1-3	TGTGCCAGCAGCTTATCAAGAACATTCGGAAACACCATATATTTT	CASSLSRTFGNTIYF
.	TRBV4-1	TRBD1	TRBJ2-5	TGCGCCAGCAGCCAGGGGGGACAGGGCGTGGAGACCCAGTACTTC	CASSQGGQGVETQYF
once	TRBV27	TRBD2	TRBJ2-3	TGTCCCCTCGCGGGTCGGGCCGACTGCGGGGGAAGCACAGATACGCAGTATTTT	CPLAGRADCGGSTDTQYF
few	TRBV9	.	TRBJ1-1	TGTGCCAGCAGCGTAGGCGGCAGCCCCTCGGGCACTGAAGCTTTCTTT	CASSVGGSPSGTEAFF
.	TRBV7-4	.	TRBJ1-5	TGTGCCAGCAGCTATGGGGGGATTGATAGCAATCAGCCCCAGCATTTT	CASSYGGIDSNQPQHF
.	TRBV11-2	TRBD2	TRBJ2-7	TGTGCCAGCAGCCCCCTAAGGACGGGGGGGGAGCAGTACTTC	CASSPLRTGGEQYF
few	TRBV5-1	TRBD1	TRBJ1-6	TGCGCCAGCAGCTTGGACAGGGGGCTAGGTTCACCCCTCCACTTT	CASSLDRGLGSPLHF
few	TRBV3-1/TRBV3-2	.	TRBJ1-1	TGTGCCAGCAGCCCCAAGCTCGGTGGGCATTGGGACACTGAAGCTTTCTTT	CASSPKLGGHWDTEAFF
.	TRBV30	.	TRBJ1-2	TGTGCCTGGAAGGCGGGGGGCTATGGCTACACCTTC	CAWKAGGYGYTF
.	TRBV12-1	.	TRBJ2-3	TGTGCCAGCAGCCCGACTAGCGGGAGAACAGATACGCAGTATTTT	CASSPTSGRTDTQYF
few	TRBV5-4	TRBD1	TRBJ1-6	TGTGCCAGCAGCTCGACAGGGTTGAATTCACCCCTCCACTTT	CASSSTGLNSPLHF
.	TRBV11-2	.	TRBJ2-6	TGTGCCAGCAGCGGGCAGGCGGGCGGGGCCAACGTCCTGACTTTC	CASSGQAGGANVLTF
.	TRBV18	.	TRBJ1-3	TGTGCCAGCTCACCGTACCAGGGAACCGCTGGAAACACCATATATTTT	CASSPYQGTAGNTIYF
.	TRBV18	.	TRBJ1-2	TGTGCCAGCTCACCGCAGGACAGACCAAACTATGGCTACACCTTC	CASSPQDRPNYGYTF
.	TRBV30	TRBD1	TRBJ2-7	TGTGCCTGGAAGCTGGCTGAGACAGGGGGCGCCGAGCAGTACTTC	CAWKLAETGGAEQYF
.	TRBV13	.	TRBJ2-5	TGTGCCAGCAGCTTAGTGATCGGGGAAGAAGAGACCCAGTACTTC	CASSLVIGEEETQYF